This T cell receptor beta chain was sequenced during a study of blood T cell repertoires in COVID-19. For the study at large: The analysed material was cDNA or gDNA that came from T cells, B-cell-depleted T cells, or PBMCs.

CDR3 length: 13 amino acids. Per the germline V gene, CDR1 is SGHRS and CDR2 is YFSETQ. The V end was cut by 3 bases, the J end by 0 bases, with 6 bases between. The sample holds one count of this clone. Per the original methods: Amplification of reference gene primers was used by the study to estimate nucleated cell counts. Assay: immunoSEQ multiplex PCR; the TCRdb copy retains only in-frame clones and omits some. V and J calls and clone size are those listed in that table; D and trimming were worked out from the DNA. This table holds 55,000 to 85,000 clones, over 75% found once. The chain recombines TRBV5-1 with TRBJ1-1; D gene ambiguous. Sequencing was done on a sample of peripheral blood. The sequence was obtained from a human donor in a cohort sampled during active COVID-19. The CDR3 coding sequence is TGCGCCAGCAGCTCCAATTTGAACACTGAAGCTTTCTTT. Its translation is CASSSNLNTEAFF.